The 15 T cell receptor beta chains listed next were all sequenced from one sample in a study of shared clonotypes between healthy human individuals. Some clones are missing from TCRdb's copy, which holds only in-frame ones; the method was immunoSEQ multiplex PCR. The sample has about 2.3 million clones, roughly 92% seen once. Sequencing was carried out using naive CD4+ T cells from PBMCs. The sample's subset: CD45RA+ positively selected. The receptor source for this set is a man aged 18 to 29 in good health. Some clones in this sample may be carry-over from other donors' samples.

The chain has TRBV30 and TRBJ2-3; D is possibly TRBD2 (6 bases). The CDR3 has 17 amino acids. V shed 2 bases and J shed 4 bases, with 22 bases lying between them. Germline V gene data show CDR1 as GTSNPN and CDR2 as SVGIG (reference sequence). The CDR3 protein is CAWSTRDVPFFPDTQYF. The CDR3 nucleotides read TGTGCCTGGAGTACGCGGGACGTCCCATTTTTCCCAGATACGCAGTATTTT.

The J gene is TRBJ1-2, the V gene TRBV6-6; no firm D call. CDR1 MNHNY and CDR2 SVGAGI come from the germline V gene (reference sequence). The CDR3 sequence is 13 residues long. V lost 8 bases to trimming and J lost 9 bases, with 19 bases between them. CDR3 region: CASERPPYESYTF. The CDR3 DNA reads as TGTGCCAGCGAAAGGCCGCCTTATGAGAGCTACACCTTC.

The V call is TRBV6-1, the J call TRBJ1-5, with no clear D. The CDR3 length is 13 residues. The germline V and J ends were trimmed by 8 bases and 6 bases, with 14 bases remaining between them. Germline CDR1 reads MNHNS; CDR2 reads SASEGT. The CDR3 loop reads CASSREYGQPQHF. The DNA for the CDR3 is TGTGCCAGCTCGAGGGAATATGGTCAGCCCCAGCATTTT.

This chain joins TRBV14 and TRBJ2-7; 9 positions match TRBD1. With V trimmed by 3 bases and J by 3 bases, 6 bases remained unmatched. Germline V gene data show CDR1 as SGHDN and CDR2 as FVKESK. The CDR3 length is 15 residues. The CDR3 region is CASSQAGTGYYEQYF. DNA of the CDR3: TGTGCCAGCAGCCAGGCCGGGACAGGGTACTACGAGCAGTACTTC.

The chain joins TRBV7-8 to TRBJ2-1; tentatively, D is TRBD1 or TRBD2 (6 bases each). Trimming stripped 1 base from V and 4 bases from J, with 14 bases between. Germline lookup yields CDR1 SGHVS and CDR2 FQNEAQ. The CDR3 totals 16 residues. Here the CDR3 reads CASSLGAGHQYNEQFF. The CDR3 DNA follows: TGTGCCAGCAGCTTAGGGGCGGGACACCAATACAATGAGCAGTTCTTC.

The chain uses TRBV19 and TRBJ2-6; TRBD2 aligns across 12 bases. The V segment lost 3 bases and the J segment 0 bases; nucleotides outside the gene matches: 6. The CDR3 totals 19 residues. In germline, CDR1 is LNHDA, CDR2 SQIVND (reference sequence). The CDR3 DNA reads TGTGCCAGTAGTATGGCCGGACTAGCGGGGAACTCTGGGGCCAACGTCCTGACTTTC. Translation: CASSMAGLAGNSGANVLTF.

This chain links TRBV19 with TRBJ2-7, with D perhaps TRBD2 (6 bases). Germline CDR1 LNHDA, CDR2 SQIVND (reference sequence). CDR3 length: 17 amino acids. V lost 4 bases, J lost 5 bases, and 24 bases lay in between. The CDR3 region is CASSTKYSARERDEQYF. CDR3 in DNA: TGTGCCAGTAGTACAAAATACAGCGCTCGGGAGCGGGACGAGCAGTACTTC.

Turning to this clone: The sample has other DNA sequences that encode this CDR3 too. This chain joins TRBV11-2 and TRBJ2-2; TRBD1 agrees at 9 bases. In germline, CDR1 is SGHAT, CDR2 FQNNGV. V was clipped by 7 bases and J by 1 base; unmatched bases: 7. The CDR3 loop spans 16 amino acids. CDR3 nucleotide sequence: TGTGCCAGCACCCCCAGGGGACAGGGGAACACCGGGGAGCTGTTTTTT. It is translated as CASTPRGQGNTGELFF.

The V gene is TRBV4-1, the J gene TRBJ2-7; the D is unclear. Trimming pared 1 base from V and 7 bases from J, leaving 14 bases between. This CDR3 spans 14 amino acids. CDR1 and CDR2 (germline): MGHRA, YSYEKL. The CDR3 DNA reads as TGCGCCAGCAGCCAAGTATATGGCCCTGGGGAGCAGTACTTC. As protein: CASSQVYGPGEQYF.

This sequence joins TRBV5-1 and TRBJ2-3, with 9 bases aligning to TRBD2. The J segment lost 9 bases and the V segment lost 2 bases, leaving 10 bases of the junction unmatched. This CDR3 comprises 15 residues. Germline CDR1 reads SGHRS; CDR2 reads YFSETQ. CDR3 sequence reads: CASSFGGRAQGTQYF. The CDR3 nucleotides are TGCGCCAGCAGCTTTGGCGGGAGGGCACAGGGAACGCAGTATTTT.

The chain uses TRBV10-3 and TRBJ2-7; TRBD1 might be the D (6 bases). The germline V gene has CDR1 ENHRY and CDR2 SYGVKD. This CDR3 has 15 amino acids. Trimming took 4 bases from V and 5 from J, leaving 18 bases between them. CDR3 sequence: CAISGNQPQGNEQYF. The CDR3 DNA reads TGTGCCATCAGTGGTAACCAACCACAGGGTAACGAGCAGTACTTC.

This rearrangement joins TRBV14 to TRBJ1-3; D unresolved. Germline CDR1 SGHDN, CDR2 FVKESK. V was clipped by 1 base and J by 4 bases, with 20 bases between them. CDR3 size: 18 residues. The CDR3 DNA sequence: TGTGCCAGCAGCCAAGGTAGGTTTAGGGATTTTTCCGGAAACACCATATATTTT. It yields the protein CASSQGRFRDFSGNTIYF.

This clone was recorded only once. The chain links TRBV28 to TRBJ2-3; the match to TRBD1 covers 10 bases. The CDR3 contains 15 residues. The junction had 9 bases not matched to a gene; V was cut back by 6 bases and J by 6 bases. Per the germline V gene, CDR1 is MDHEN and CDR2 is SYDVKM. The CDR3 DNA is TGTGCCAGCAGAACCTCGACAGGGGGCATCGATACGCAGTATTTT. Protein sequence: CASRTSTGGIDTQYF.

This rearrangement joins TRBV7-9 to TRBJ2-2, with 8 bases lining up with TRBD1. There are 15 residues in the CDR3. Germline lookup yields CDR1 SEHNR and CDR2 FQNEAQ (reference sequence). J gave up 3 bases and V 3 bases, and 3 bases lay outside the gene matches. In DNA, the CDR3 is TGTGCCAGCAGCTTTGGGACAGGCTACACCGGGGAGCTGTTTTTT. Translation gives CASSFGTGYTGELFF.

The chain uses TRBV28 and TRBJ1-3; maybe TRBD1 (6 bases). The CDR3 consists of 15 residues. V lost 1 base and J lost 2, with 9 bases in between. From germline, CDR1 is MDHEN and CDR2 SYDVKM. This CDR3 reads CASSLLPGAGNTIYF. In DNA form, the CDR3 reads TGTGCCAGCAGTTTATTGCCAGGGGCTGGAAACACCATATATTTT.